This entry lists 29 T cell receptor beta chains sequenced from one sample in a study of molecular identifiers for immune sequencing clone quantification. TCRdb reprocessed the PCR reads via MiXCR and lists one record per CDR3 protein. The table includes around 89,000 distinct CDR3 sequences, around 20% detected once. What was sequenced was naive CD8+ T cells from blood, with Jurkat cell RNA spiked in. Subset in this sample: FACS-sorted CD8+CD4-CCR7+CD45RA+ naive T cells. The receptors come from a human donor in good health. Some libraries in this study had Jurkat cell RNA spiked in.

The table lists this clonotype with many counts. This chain joins TRBV4-1 and TRBJ1-2; the D gene is possibly TRBD1 (6 bases). This CDR3 region has 15 residues. Germline assignment: CDR1 MGHRA and CDR2 YSYEKL. The V end was cut by 4 bases, the J end by 5 bases, with 17 bases between. The CDR3 is CASSPDSDTVYGYTF. The CDR3 nucleotides are TGCGCCAGCAGCCCGGACAGTGATACTGTTTATGGCTACACCTTC.

The sample holds many counts of this clonotype. The chain uses TRBV2 and TRBJ2-1; D is possibly TRBD1 (6 bases). The V end was cut by 2 bases, the J end by 8 bases, with 13 bases between. The CDR3 sequence is 14 residues long. CDR1 is SNHLY and CDR2 is FYNNEI in the germline V gene. The CDR3, as DNA: TGTGCCAGCAGTGAAAAACAGGGATGGGATGAGCAGTTCTTC. It codes for CASSEKQGWDEQFF.

The chain couples TRBV6-2 or TRBV6-3 to TRBJ2-7; TRBD2 matches at 7 bases. Germline V gene data show CDR1 as MNHEY and CDR2 as SVGEGT. The J segment lost 4 bases and the V segment lost 3 bases, leaving 9 bases of the junction unmatched. CDR3 length equals 15 residues. CDR3 in amino acids: CASSYEATGGYEQYF. The CDR3 DNA is TGTGCCAGCAGTTATGAGGCCACGGGGGGATACGAGCAGTACTTC.

In its sample, this clonotype was seen many times. The chain combines TRBV7-9 with TRBJ2-3; no reliable D call. Trimming took 4 bases from V and 4 from J, leaving 18 bases between them. CDR1 SEHNR and CDR2 FQNEAQ come from the germline V gene (reference sequence). There are 16 residues in the CDR3. Here the CDR3 DNA reads TGTGCCAGCAGCTCGACTCAAGCACCACGGCCAGATACGCAGTATTTT. This encodes CASSSTQAPRPDTQYF.

The chain carries TRBV6-6 and TRBJ2-5; D is unclear. CDR3 size: 13 residues. In germline, CDR1 is MNHNY, CDR2 SVGAGI (reference sequence). Trimming removed 6 bases at V and 2 bases at J, with 10 bases between. CDR3: CASSSSPQETQYF. CDR3 DNA sequence: TGTGCCAGCAGCAGTTCACCTCAAGAGACCCAGTACTTC.

This clonotype occurred many times. The gene calls are TRBV19 and TRBJ2-2; 9 bases are a match to TRBD2. The germline V gene has CDR1 LNHDA and CDR2 SQIVND (reference sequence). The ends lost 1 base at V and 4 bases at J; junction bases unmatched: 4. CDR3 length: 16 amino acids. CDR3: CASSIGSGSITGELFF. For the CDR3, the DNA is TGTGCCAGTAGTATAGGTAGCGGGAGTATCACCGGGGAGCTGTTTTTT.

This clonotype has a count of ten or more. This sequence joins TRBV24-1 and TRBJ2-1; TRBD2 agrees at 8 bases. Looked up from germline, CDR1 is KGHDR and CDR2 is SFDVKD. The CDR3 loop spans 15 amino acids. After removal of 4 bases from V and 2 bases from J, the junction contained 3 bases not matched to a gene. CDR3 nucleotides: TGTGCCACCAGTGAATCGGGGGGGACCTACAATGAGCAGTTCTTC. As protein: CATSESGGTYNEQFF.

A note on this clonotype: A single base separates this from a much larger clone, so it may be a read error. A read error is likely, as this CDR3 ends without the conserved phenylalanine or tryptophan. The chain combines TRBV30 with TRBJ2-5; D could derive from TRBD1 or TRBD2 (5 bases each). This CDR3 spans 13 amino acids. The germline V and J ends were trimmed by 5 bases and 5 bases, with 15 bases remaining between them. Germline CDR1 GTSNPN, CDR2 SVGIG (reference sequence). The CDR3 DNA follows: TGTGCCTGGGCTGGGGACGTCGGGGAGACCCAGTACGTC. Protein: CAWAGDVGETQYV.

Concerning this clonotype: A much more abundant neighbour one base away suggests this may be a read error. The rearrangement uses TRBV27 and TRBJ1-1; possible D gene TRBD1, 5 bases. The germline V gene has CDR1 MNHEY and CDR2 SMNVEV (reference sequence). The CDR3 has 15 amino acids. The DNA for the CDR3 is TGTGCCAGCAGGGGGGTTGGAGTCGCAAACACTAAAGCTTTCTTT. This translates into CASRGVGVANTKAFF.

Notes on this clonotype: The conserved closing phenylalanine or tryptophan is absent in this CDR3, likely reflecting a read error. This chain joins TRBV12-3 or TRBV12-4 and TRBJ1-1, with D possibly matching TRBD1 (5 bases). Trimming pared 7 bases from V and 4 bases from J, leaving 10 bases between. This CDR3 contains 12 residues. Here the CDR3 DNA reads TGTGCCAGCACCGATGGGGGCACTGAAGCTTTCCTT. Amino acids: CASTDGGTEAFL.

At least ten counts were recorded for this clonotype. This rearrangement joins TRBV20-1 to TRBJ1-1; D not resolved. Deletions cut 3 bases from V and 4 bases from J, with 12 bases between. Germline CDR1 DFQATT, CDR2 SNEGSKA (reference sequence). The CDR3 extends over 13 amino acids. For the CDR3, the DNA is TGCAGTGCTAGCGTCTACAGAGGCACTGAAGCTTTCTTT. It yields the protein CSASVYRGTEAFF.

There are many counts of this clonotype. This chain connects TRBV29-1 to TRBJ2-2; D is undetermined. Germline-derived CDR1 and CDR2 are SQVTM and ANQGSEA. The CDR3 length is 11 residues. V was clipped by 4 bases and J by 7 bases, with 7 bases between them. The CDR3 bases are TGCAGCGTTGCCCGAGGCGGGGAGCTGTTTTTT. It codes for CSVARGGELFF.

This clonotype has a count of ten or more. The J gene is TRBJ2-1, the V gene TRBV27; no clear D gene. The CDR3 length is 14 residues. Germline V gene sequence: CDR1 MNHEY, CDR2 SMNVEV (reference sequence). Trimming took off 5 bases at V and 0 bases at J, with 8 bases between the two ends. The CDR3 nucleotides read TGTGCCAGCAGTCTCCCTAGCTCCTACAATGAGCAGTTCTTC. The encoded protein is CASSLPSSYNEQFF.

This clonotype occurred a few times. The chain links TRBV11-2 to TRBJ1-3; tentatively, D is TRBD1 (6 bases). This CDR3 is built from 16 residues. Germline CDR1 and CDR2: SGHAT and FQNNGV. V lost 3 bases and J lost 0, with 12 bases in between. The CDR3 is CASSLGGVTSGNTIYF. CDR3 nucleotide sequence: TGTGCCAGCAGCTTGGGGGGCGTCACCTCTGGAAACACCATATATTTT.

Many counts were recorded for this clonotype. V and J are TRBV11-2 and TRBJ2-7; no reliable D call. The length of the CDR3 is 12 residues. From germline, CDR1 is SGHAT and CDR2 FQNNGV. V lost 5 bases, J lost 3 bases, and 8 bases lay in between. This CDR3 is CASSDPFYEQYF. The CDR3 region has the DNA TGTGCCAGCAGCGACCCCTTCTACGAGCAGTACTTC.

This clonotype was seen many times. V gene TRBV21-1 combines with J gene TRBJ2-3. TRBV21-1 is flagged as a pseudogene. This CDR3 region has 14 residues. CDR3 DNA: TGTGCCAGCAGCAAGTACATCAGGCAGGCGACGCAGTATTTT. It is translated as CASSKYIRQATQYF.

The sample holds a few counts of this clonotype. The chain joins TRBV27 to TRBJ1-4, with D perhaps TRBD1 (5 bases). Germline CDR1 is MNHEY and CDR2 is SMNVEV (reference sequence). V was cut by 2 bases and J by 3 bases, with 7 bases left in between. The CDR3 covers 14 residues. The DNA of the CDR3 is TGTGCCAGCAGTTTAGGAGGGGCTAATGAAAAACTGTTTTTT. This codes for CASSLGGANEKLFF.

The V gene is TRBV6-6, the J gene TRBJ2-7; no definite D call. From germline, CDR1 is MNHNY and CDR2 SVGAGI (reference sequence). The CDR3 sequence is 13 residues long. Trimming removed 0 bases at V and 7 bases at J, with 10 bases between. In nucleotides, the CDR3 is TGTGCCAGCAGTTACTCGCAGGCGGAGGAGCAGTACTTC. This translates into CASSYSQAEEQYF.

This clonotype was recorded many times. V and J are TRBV4-1 and TRBJ1-5, with D unresolved. CDR3 length: 16 residues. CDR1 MGHRA and CDR2 YSYEKL come from the germline V gene. The V end was cut by 1 base, the J end by 0 bases, with 10 bases between. CDR3: CASSQVYAHSNQPQHF. Here the CDR3 DNA reads TGCGCCAGCAGCCAAGTGTACGCCCATAGCAATCAGCCCCAGCATTTT.

Concerning this clonotype itself: A read error may be the cause here, since a much bigger clone is one base away. The genes are TRBV9 and TRBJ1-1; 10 bases are shared with TRBD1. Germline-derived CDR1 and CDR2 are SGDLS and YYNGEE. After removal of 7 bases from V and 5 bases from J, the junction contained 5 bases not matched to a gene. The CDR3 extends over 13 amino acids. DNA for the CDR3: TGTGCCAGCGGCGAGGACAGGGGGACTGAAGCTTTCTTT. Translation gives CASGEDRGTEAFF. Filled out from reference TRBV9 and TRBJ1-1, the complete variable domain reads DSGVTQTPKHLITATGQRVTLRCSPRSGDLSVYWYQQSLDQGLQFLIQYYNGEERAKGNILERFSAQQFPDLHSELNLSSLELGDSALYFCASGEDRGTEAFFGQGTRLTVV.

A remark on this clonotype: Since a much larger clone is just one base distant, this may be a read error. V gene TRBV11-3 combines with J gene TRBJ2-3; D gene unclear. Looked up from germline, CDR1 is SGHNT and CDR2 is YENEEA. There are 13 residues in the CDR3. In DNA, the CDR3 is TGTGCCAGCGGCTTAGGATACACAGATACGCAGTATTTT. Translated: CASGLGYTDTQYF.

The rearrangement uses TRBV20-1 and TRBJ2-7; D may match TRBD1 or TRBD2 (5 bases each). The V end was cut by 1 base, the J end by 0 bases, with 13 bases between. CDR1 is DFQATT and CDR2 is SNEGSKA in the germline V gene (reference sequence). The CDR3 is 15 residues long. The CDR3: CSARVVGLASYEQYF. As DNA, the CDR3 is TGCAGTGCTAGAGTTGTGGGGCTAGCCTCCTACGAGCAGTACTTC.

The rearrangement uses TRBV11-3 and TRBJ2-3; TRBD1 or TRBD2 may be the D gene (6 bases each). The CDR3 loop spans 16 amino acids. V was shortened by 5 bases and J by 3 bases, with 18 bases between the two germline ends. Germline V lookup: CDR1 SGHNT, CDR2 YENEEA. The CDR3 loop reads CASSLNEGGGTDTQYF. The CDR3, as DNA: TGTGCCAGCAGCCTTAACGAGGGGGGCGGTACAGATACGCAGTATTTT.

This clonotype has ten or more counts. The chain joins TRBV24-1 to TRBJ2-4; 8 nucleotides agree with TRBD1. The CDR3 is made up of 14 amino acids. With 2 bases clipped from V and 7 bases from J, the junction kept 3 bases outside the gene matches. Germline lookup yields CDR1 KGHDR and CDR2 SFDVKD. The DNA for the CDR3 is TGTGCCACCAGTGATTCGACAGGGGCTAACATTCAGTACTTC. Its translation is CATSDSTGANIQYF.

This clonotype has ten or more counts. The chain couples TRBV7-2 to TRBJ1-1; unclear D gene. This CDR3 is 15 amino acids long. Germline CDR1 and CDR2: SGHTA and FQGNSA. Trimming shortened V by 1 base and J by 4 bases, and 13 bases separated the two germline ends. The CDR3 here is CASSLVEGGVTEAFF. CDR3 nucleotide sequence: TGTGCCAGCAGCTTAGTTGAGGGCGGGGTCACTGAAGCTTTCTTT.

This clonotype was counted many times. The V and J genes are TRBV20-1 and TRBJ2-7; TRBD2 might be the D (6 bases). Looked up from germline, CDR1 is DFQATT and CDR2 is SNEGSKA (reference sequence). CDR3 length equals 15 residues. Trimming stripped 6 bases from V and 2 bases from J, with 20 bases between. In DNA, the CDR3 is TGCAGTGCCCGATCCCCGGGACTTGTTCCCTACGAGCAGTACTTC. It translates to CSARSPGLVPYEQYF.

This clonotype was counted ten times or more. The CDR3: CASSLRAGGRETQYF. The CDR3 DNA is TGTGCCAGCAGTTTACGGGCAGGGGGCAGAGAGACCCAGTACTTC. J is TRBJ2-5 and V is TRBV27; 8 bases fit TRBD1. V shed 2 bases, J shed 4 bases, and the junction held 6 bases outside the gene matches. CDR1 and CDR2 (germline): MNHEY, SMNVEV (reference sequence). The CDR3 is made up of 15 amino acids.

This clonotype was seen ten or more times. This chain joins TRBV7-9 and TRBJ2-5, with 7 bases lining up with TRBD1. CDR1 and CDR2 from the germline V gene are SEHNR and FQNEAQ (reference sequence). This CDR3 has 14 amino acids. V shed 5 bases and J 5 bases; nucleotides not matched to a gene: 8. CDR3 bases: TGTGCCAGCAGCAACACAGGGGCGGGCGAGACCCAGTACTTC. Amino acids: CASSNTGAGETQYF.

This clonotype showed up just a few times. The rearrangement joins TRBV11-1 to TRBJ2-5; D is tentatively TRBD1 or TRBD2 (5 bases each). Trimming cost V 7 bases and J 2 bases, with 14 bases left between them. CDR1 SGHAT and CDR2 FQDESV come from the germline V gene (reference sequence). The CDR3 runs to 14 residues. The CDR3, as DNA: TGTGCCAGCAATCGCCGGGACGCTCAAGAGACCCAGTACTTC. It specifies CASNRRDAQETQYF.